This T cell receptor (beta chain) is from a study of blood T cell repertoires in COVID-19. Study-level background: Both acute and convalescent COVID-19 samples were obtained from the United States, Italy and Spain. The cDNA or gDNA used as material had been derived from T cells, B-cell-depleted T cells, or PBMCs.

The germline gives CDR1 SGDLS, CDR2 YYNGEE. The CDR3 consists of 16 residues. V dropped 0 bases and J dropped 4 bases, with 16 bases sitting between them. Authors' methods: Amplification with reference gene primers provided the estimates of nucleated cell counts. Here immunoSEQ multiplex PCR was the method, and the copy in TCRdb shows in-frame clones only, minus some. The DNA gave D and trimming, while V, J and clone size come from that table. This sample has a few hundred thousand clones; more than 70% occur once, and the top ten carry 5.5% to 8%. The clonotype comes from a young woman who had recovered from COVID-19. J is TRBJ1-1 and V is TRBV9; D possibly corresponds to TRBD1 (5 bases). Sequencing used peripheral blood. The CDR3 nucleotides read TGTGCCAGCAGCGTAGGGATGGGAAGGGGCAGCACTGAAGCTTTCTTT. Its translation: CASSVGMGRGSTEAFF.